This paragraph reports one T cell receptor beta chain. The antigen is not known. The entry originates in a study of T cell responses to AZD1222 COVID-19 vaccine. Study findings and constraints: Breadth and depth of Spike-specific TCRs rose after two AZD1222 doses.

TCRdb keeps only in-frame clones here, not all; method: immunoSEQ multiplex PCR. The table has about 59,000 clones, about 79% seen once; the top ten hold 20%. Trimming took 2 bases from V and 0 from J, leaving 8 bases between them. CDR3 length: 15 residues. Germline CDR1 and CDR2: MDHEN and SYDVKM. The sample in question was peripheral blood, obtained on day 0 of AZD1222 vaccination. The source is an adult in good health. This chain links TRBV28 with TRBJ1-3; possibly TRBD1 for D (5 bases). CDR3 protein: CASSLNRNSGNTIYF. CDR3 coding DNA: TGTGCCAGCAGTTTAAACAGGAACTCTGGAAACACCATATATTTT.